Shown below are 19 T cell receptor beta chains from a single sample sequenced in a study of PD-1 blockade in mismatch repair-deficient tumors (dated by TCRdb to the late 2010s). Libraries were built with the immunoSEQ multiplex PCR assay. The source is immuneACCESS, and TCRdb retained only in-frame sequences with V and J called. Part of the clones is not carried over; for the studies checked, unresolved V genes explain less than half of this, and the remainder is unexplained. The sample contains around 100,000 clones, about 80% of them found a single time. Of the sample, 4% to 5% falls within the top ten clones. Specimen: peripheral blood, collected approximately 64 weeks after starting pembrolizumab. These receptors were collected from an adult with mismatch repair-deficient cancer.

The genes are TRBV6-5 and TRBJ1-5; D is undetermined. The CDR3 runs to 15 residues. The V end lost 0 bases, the J end lost 1 base, and 7 bases lay between the germline ends. Germline CDR1 reads MNHEY; CDR2 reads SVGAGI. CDR3 sequence: CASSYSRLSNQPQHF. The CDR3 region has the DNA TGTGCCAGCAGTTACTCCAGACTGAGCAATCAGCCCCAGCATTTT.

This chain joins TRBV6-6 and TRBJ2-7; maybe TRBD2 (7 bases). This CDR3 contains 14 residues. Germline V CDR1 and CDR2: MNHNY, SVGAGI (reference sequence). V lost 6 bases and J lost 7, with 19 bases in between. CDR3 in DNA: TGTGCCAGCAGATCCCAAGGGGGGGTGGGGGAGCAGTACTTC. This encodes CASRSQGGVGEQYF.

The V and J genes are TRBV5-6 and TRBJ1-3; D is ambiguous. Germline V gene data show CDR1 as SGHDT and CDR2 as YYEEEE. The CDR3 sequence is 14 residues long. Trimming pared 2 bases from V and 0 bases from J, leaving 6 bases between. The CDR3 region is CASSLIYSGNTIYF. CDR3 in DNA: TGTGCCAGCAGCTTAATATACTCTGGAAACACCATATATTTT.

The rearrangement links TRBV5-4 to TRBJ2-1; possibly TRBD2 for D (8 bases). The V gene's germline CDR1 is SGHNT and CDR2 YYREEE (reference sequence). This CDR3 comprises 15 residues. Trimming shortened V by 4 bases and J by 2 bases, and 13 bases separated the two germline ends. This CDR3 reads CASSPGGTAYNEQFF. CDR3 in DNA: TGTGCCAGCAGCCCGGGGGGGACAGCCTACAATGAGCAGTTCTTC. The whole variable domain, filled in from reference TRBV5-4 and TRBJ2-1, reads ETGVTQSPTHLIKTRGQQVTLRCSSQSGHNTVSWYQQALGQGPQFIFQYYREEENGRGNFPPRFSGLQFPNYSSELNVNALELDDSALYLCASSPGGTAYNEQFFGPGTRLTVL.

The chain links TRBV9 to TRBJ1-5; no firm D call. CDR1 SGDLS and CDR2 YYNGEE come from the germline V gene. This CDR3 has 15 amino acids. V lost 0 bases and J lost 6, with 13 bases in between. The CDR3 sequence: CASSVGAEMGQPQHF. The CDR3 DNA follows: TGTGCCAGCAGCGTAGGGGCAGAAATGGGTCAGCCCCAGCATTTT.

The chain employs TRBV6-5 and TRBJ2-3, with D hard to call. The CDR3 has 15 amino acids. The germline V and J ends were trimmed by 0 bases and 0 bases, with 7 bases remaining between them. Germline V CDR1 and CDR2: MNHEY, SVGAGI. In DNA, the CDR3 is TGTGCCAGCAGTTACTCGGCAGAGAGCACAGATACGCAGTATTTT. This translates into CASSYSAESTDTQYF.

The table lists this clone with a count of one. The V gene is TRBV18, the J gene TRBJ2-4, with a tentative D call TRBD1 (6 bases). Trimming took off 6 bases at V and 7 bases at J, with 13 bases between the two ends. The CDR3 extends over 13 amino acids. Per germline, CDR1 KGHSH and CDR2 LQKENI. DNA for the CDR3: TGTGCCAGCTCGGCAGGGGTTGGTAACATTCAGTACTTC. It codes for CASSAGVGNIQYF.

The chain uses TRBV2 and TRBJ2-7; possible D gene TRBD2, 6 bases. Trimming shortened V by 4 bases and J by 7 bases, and 17 bases separated the two germline ends. Looked up from germline, CDR1 is SNHLY and CDR2 is FYNNEI. This CDR3 region has 14 residues. The CDR3 DNA sequence: TGTGCCAGCAGTGGATCGGGTGGGAGGCGGGAGCAGTACTTC. As protein: CASSGSGGRREQYF.

This chain connects TRBV9 to TRBJ2-2; a possible D gene is TRBD2 (5 bases). The germline gives CDR1 SGDLS, CDR2 YYNGEE. Trimming took 7 bases from V and 3 from J, leaving 19 bases between them. This CDR3 is built from 16 residues. The CDR3 loop reads CASGALGVGDTGELFF. CDR3 DNA sequence: TGTGCCAGCGGCGCCCTCGGGGTAGGAGACACCGGGGAGCTGTTTTTT.

The gene calls are TRBV7-6 and TRBJ2-2; the D gene is possibly TRBD2 (6 bases). Germline lookup yields CDR1 SGHVS and CDR2 FNYEAQ. The CDR3 spans 18 residues. Trimming took 5 bases from V and 1 from J, leaving 20 bases between them. Here the CDR3 reads CASSLSGGSPMNTGELFF. In DNA form, the CDR3 reads TGTGCCAGCAGCCTCTCAGGAGGGAGTCCGATGAACACCGGGGAGCTGTTTTTT.

The V gene is TRBV7-8, the J gene TRBJ1-4; TRBD1 matches 8 bases. V lost 5 bases to trimming and J lost 3 bases; unmatched junction nucleotides: 14. The CDR3 is made up of 18 amino acids. In germline, CDR1 is SGHVS, CDR2 FQNEAQ. Here the CDR3 DNA reads TGTGCCAGCAGCCAAATCCCGACAGGGGTTGGGGCTAATGAAAAACTGTTTTTT. This sequence encodes CASSQIPTGVGANEKLFF.

The chain recombines TRBV7-9 with TRBJ1-3; D perhaps matches TRBD1 (5 bases). The CDR3 covers 13 residues. Trimming removed 8 bases at V and 6 bases at J, with 14 bases between. Germline-derived CDR1 and CDR2 are SEHNR and FQNEAQ (reference sequence). CDR3 coding DNA: TGTGCCAGCGCCCTTGACAGCAAAAACACCATATATTTT. It translates to CASALDSKNTIYF.

This chain connects TRBV5-1 to TRBJ1-1; no clear D gene. V was pared by 0 bases and J by 5 bases, with 8 bases between. Looked up from germline, CDR1 is SGHRS and CDR2 is YFSETQ. This CDR3 has 13 residues. The CDR3 coding sequence is TGCGCCAGCAGCTTGGTGCGTGAGACTGAAGCTTTCTTT. Its protein is CASSLVRETEAFF.

The rearrangement links TRBV19 to TRBJ2-7; D tentatively fits TRBD1 or TRBD2 (7 bases each). The CDR3 consists of 15 residues. CDR1 LNHDA and CDR2 SQIVND come from the germline V gene (reference sequence). The V gene lost 2 bases and the J gene lost 5 bases, with 16 bases spanning the gap. DNA for the CDR3: TGTGCCAGTAGTATAAGAGGGGGCGCGGGGGACGAGCAGTACTTC. Translated: CASSIRGGAGDEQYF.

The J gene is TRBJ2-1, the V gene TRBV7-9; no clear D gene. Trimming pared 1 base from V and 6 bases from J, leaving 10 bases between. This CDR3 has 14 amino acids. Germline lookup yields CDR1 SEHNR and CDR2 FQNEAQ (reference sequence). Here the CDR3 DNA reads TGTGCCAGCAGCTTAGATGAGACCGGCAATGAGCAGTTCTTC. Translated: CASSLDETGNEQFF.

Details on this clone: In the same sample, other DNA sequences code for this CDR3. The chain is built from TRBV5-4 and TRBJ1-2, with 10 nucleotides matching TRBD1. Germline values: CDR1 SGHNT, CDR2 YYREEE (reference sequence). CDR3 length: 15 amino acids. Trimming at V came to 3 bases and at J to 4 bases, leaving 6 bases not matched to a gene. The CDR3 protein is CASSSRDRGGYGYTF. The DNA for the CDR3 is TGTGCCAGCAGCTCCCGGGACAGGGGTGGCTATGGCTACACCTTC.

The chain employs TRBV9 and TRBJ2-1, with 7 bases identical to TRBD2. Trimming took 3 bases from V and 6 from J; bases not matched to a gene: 15. The CDR3 has 17 residues. Per the germline V gene, CDR1 is SGDLS and CDR2 is YYNGEE. This CDR3 reads CASSALGLAEAPNEQFF. The CDR3 DNA sequence: TGTGCCAGCAGCGCCCTAGGGCTAGCGGAGGCTCCCAATGAGCAGTTCTTC.

The chain links TRBV6-1 to TRBJ2-7; 8 nucleotides agree with TRBD2. This CDR3 has 13 amino acids. Germline CDR1 and CDR2: MNHNS and SASEGT. V was clipped by 9 bases and J by 0 bases; unmatched bases: 4. The DNA for the CDR3 is TGTGCCAGTCGACTAGCGTACTCCTACGAGCAGTACTTC. Protein sequence: CASRLAYSYEQYF.

The rearrangement links TRBV6-6 to TRBJ2-1, with no clear D. With 2 bases removed from V and 8 bases from J, the gap between germline ends came to 4 bases. The V gene's germline CDR1 is MNHNY and CDR2 SVGAGI (reference sequence). The CDR3 is 11 amino acids. The CDR3 nucleotides read TGTGCCAGCAGTTACGCTGATGAGCAGTTCTTC. It encodes CASSYADEQFF.